Following are 22 T cell receptor beta chains from one sample sequenced in a study of CD8+ T cells in alopecia areata. Treatment denoted: oral pan-JAK inhibitor, 5-10 mg twice daily. Extracted RNA was reverse transcribed, and the resulting cDNA served as sequencing template. Libraries were prepared by immunoSEQ multiplex PCR; TCRdb keeps only in-frame clonotypes and omits some of them. Of about 200,000 clones in the sample, over 45% were seen once. The material was CD4+ T cells sorted from blood, obtained at week 24, from a patient treated with tofacitinib. The receptors stem from a human donor with alopecia areata.

This clone has a single count. The rearrangement uses TRBV5-5 and TRBJ2-7; possibly TRBD2 for D (7 bases). This CDR3 is 14 amino acids long. Per the germline V gene, CDR1 is SGHKS and CDR2 is YYEKEE (reference sequence). V shed 3 bases and J shed 5 bases, with 15 bases lying between them. CDR3 sequence (DNA): TGTGCCAGCAGCTCGGTGGGGGGGGCCAACGAGCAGTACTTC. The encoded protein is CASSSVGGANEQYF. The full variable domain, with the rest looked up from reference TRBV5-5 and TRBJ2-7, is DAGVTQSPTHLIKTRGQQVTLRCSPISGHKSVSWYQQVLGQGPQFIFQYYEKEERGRGNFPDRFSARQFPNYSSELNVNALLLGDSALYLCASSSVGGANEQYFGPGTRLTVT.

There are a few counts of this clone. This chain joins TRBV7-9 and TRBJ2-5, with D possibly being TRBD2 (6 bases). Trimming stripped 3 bases from V and 5 bases from J, with 13 bases between. Per the germline V gene, CDR1 is SEHNR and CDR2 is FQNEAQ (reference sequence). The CDR3 extends over 14 amino acids. CDR3 coding DNA: TGTGCCAGCAGCTTTGGAGGGTGGAGCGAGACCCAGTACTTC. This encodes CASSFGGWSETQYF.

The chain carries TRBV23-1 and TRBJ2-1, with 13 bases fitting TRBD2. TRBV23-1 is marked as an open reading frame, function uncertain. The CDR3 has 16 residues. The V and J ends lost 2 bases and 4 bases, in that order; junction bases with no gene match: 2. The CDR3 sequence: CASSQTGLAGYNEQFF. DNA of the CDR3: TGCGCCAGCAGTCAAACGGGACTAGCGGGGTACAATGAGCAGTTCTTC.

Many counts were recorded for this clone. This chain joins TRBV28 and TRBJ1-5; TRBD1 aligns across 7 bases. The CDR3 has 12 amino acids. The junction had 1 base not matched to a gene; V was cut back by 4 bases and J by 7 bases. CDR1 and CDR2 from the germline V gene are MDHEN and SYDVKM. The CDR3 protein is CASSYRGQPQHF. The CDR3 DNA sequence: TGTGCCAGCAGTTACAGGGGCCAGCCCCAGCATTTT.

On this clone: Other DNA sequences in this sample translate to the same CDR3. V is TRBV5-1 and J is TRBJ2-7, with D hard to call. CDR1 SGHRS and CDR2 YFSETQ come from the germline V gene. This CDR3 is 12 amino acids long. V lost 4 bases and J lost 0, with 5 bases in between. The CDR3 is CASSPDSYEQYF. CDR3 DNA: TGCGCCAGCAGCCCCGACTCCTACGAGCAGTACTTC.

The gene calls are TRBV14 and TRBJ1-6; the match to TRBD1 covers 9 bases. Trimming removed 2 bases from V and 10 bases from J; junction bases left unmatched: 15. This CDR3 spans 18 amino acids. Germline V gene data show CDR1 as SGHDN and CDR2 as FVKESK. The CDR3: CASSQMSYVGTGPSPLHF. Here the CDR3 DNA reads TGTGCCAGCAGCCAAATGTCCTACGTCGGGACAGGGCCCTCACCCCTCCACTTT.

V gene TRBV5-1 combines with J gene TRBJ2-7; D is possibly TRBD1 or TRBD2 (5 bases each). CDR1 is SGHRS, CDR2 YFSETQ, per germline. This CDR3 has 13 amino acids. Between the trimmed V and J ends, which lost 4 bases and 12 bases, there was a span of 20 bases. The CDR3 here is CASSLGDTSDPYF. The CDR3 region has the DNA TGCGCCAGCAGCCTGGGGGATACGTCTGACCCGTACTTC.

The J gene is TRBJ1-5, the V gene TRBV19; D remains ambiguous. The CDR3 contains 13 residues. Germline assignment: CDR1 LNHDA and CDR2 SQIVND (reference sequence). V lost 3 bases and J lost 5, with 8 bases in between. CDR3 nucleotides: TGTGCCAGTAGTATGGGGAATTATCAGCCCCAGCATTTT. It translates to CASSMGNYQPQHF.

The gene calls are TRBV2 and TRBJ2-4; 8 positions match TRBD1. CDR3 size: 11 residues. V shed 7 bases, J shed 14 bases, and the junction held 7 bases outside the gene matches. Germline lookup yields CDR1 SNHLY and CDR2 FYNNEI. The CDR3 sequence is CASKFLDREYF. The CDR3 nucleotides are TGTGCCAGCAAGTTCTTGGACAGGGAGTACTTC.

The CDR3 protein is CASKDNYSGNTIYF. The DNA for the CDR3 is TGTGCCAGCAAGGACAACTACTCTGGAAACACCATATATTTT. The chain couples TRBV6-5 to TRBJ1-3; maybe TRBD1 (5 bases). V dropped 7 bases and J dropped 0 bases, with 10 bases sitting between them. This CDR3 has 14 amino acids. Germline lookup yields CDR1 MNHEY and CDR2 SVGAGI.

The V call is TRBV2, the J call TRBJ1-4; maybe TRBD1 (5 bases). Germline V gene data show CDR1 as SNHLY and CDR2 as FYNNEI. The V end was cut by 2 bases, the J end by 11 bases, with 15 bases between. The CDR3 is made up of 14 amino acids. The CDR3 sequence is CASSETSRGGKLFF. Written as DNA, the CDR3 is TGTGCCAGCAGTGAAACGTCCCGGGGGGGGAAACTGTTTTTT.

To note about this clone: Mismatch with germline at one junction end may stem from a read error. The rearrangement uses TRBV7-2 and TRBJ1-2, with no clear D. CDR1 is SGHTA and CDR2 is FQGNSA in the germline V gene. The CDR3 has 15 residues. The CDR3 region has the DNA TGTGCCAGCAGCCTAGCCCGACCGGGGTCTTATGGCTACACCTTC. Residues: CASSLARPGSYGYTF.

The CDR3 sequence: CASSHDLNTEAFF. CDR3 coding DNA: TGTGCCAGCAGTCACGACTTGAACACTGAAGCTTTCTTT. The chain couples TRBV5-6 to TRBJ1-1; D remains ambiguous. CDR3 length: 13 amino acids. The germline V gene has CDR1 SGHDT and CDR2 YYEEEE. V lost 5 bases, J lost 0 bases, and 8 bases lay in between.

This clone has just a few counts. The chain couples TRBV7-2 to TRBJ2-7; D may be TRBD2 (5 bases). The germline V gene encodes CDR1 SGHTA and CDR2 FQGNSA. The CDR3 is 14 amino acids. The V end lost 6 bases, the J end lost 0 bases, and 12 bases lay between the germline ends. CDR3 nucleotides: TGTGCCAGCAGAATGAGGGCTAGCTCCTACGAGCAGTACTTC. The encoded protein is CASRMRASSYEQYF.

This clone was counted once. V and J are TRBV10-3 and TRBJ1-5; 8 nucleotides match TRBD1. The V gene's germline CDR1 is ENHRY and CDR2 SYGVKD. The CDR3 is 15 residues long. The V segment lost 2 bases and the J segment 2 bases; nucleotides outside the gene matches: 2. CDR3 coding DNA: TGTGCCATCAGTGAGGAGACAGGGGGCAATCAGCCCCAGCATTTT. It yields the protein CAISEETGGNQPQHF.

The rearrangement links TRBV7-2 to TRBJ2-6, with D uncertain. V dropped 3 bases and J dropped 1 base, with 4 bases sitting between them. This CDR3 comprises 14 residues. Looked up from germline, CDR1 is SGHTA and CDR2 is FQGNSA. The CDR3 nucleotides are TGTGCCAGCAGCTTCCAGTCTGGGGCCAACGTCCTGACTTTC. Amino acids: CASSFQSGANVLTF.

The rearrangement uses TRBV2 and TRBJ2-3; 8 bases match TRBD1. The CDR3 has 15 residues. The germline CDR1 and CDR2 sequences are SNHLY and FYNNEI. With 4 bases clipped from V and 6 bases from J, the junction kept 9 bases outside the gene matches. The CDR3 sequence: CASSVLGRGPDTQYF. The CDR3 bases are TGTGCCAGCAGTGTTCTAGGCAGGGGGCCGGATACGCAGTATTTT.

In this sample, this clone turned up once. The V gene is TRBV28, the J gene TRBJ2-3, with a tentative D call TRBD1 (5 bases). Germline V CDR1 and CDR2: MDHEN, SYDVKM. The CDR3 sequence is 15 residues long. The ends were cut back, 6 bases at V and 0 bases at J, with 13 bases in the middle. The DNA for the CDR3 is TGTGCCAGCAGCGTGGTCCAGGGCAGCACAGATACGCAGTATTTT. Its protein is CASSVVQGSTDTQYF.

Remarks on this clone: Other DNA sequences in the same sample also yield this CDR3. The chain recombines TRBV30 with TRBJ2-5; TRBD1 matches 8 bases. The CDR3 covers 13 residues. CDR1 is GTSNPN, CDR2 SVGIG, per germline (reference sequence). With V trimmed by 1 base and J by 4 bases, 2 bases remained unmatched. CDR3 sequence (DNA): TGTGCCTGGAGTGAGGACAGGGTAGAGACCCAGTACTTC. Protein: CAWSEDRVETQYF.

The chain links TRBV14 to TRBJ2-5, with D perhaps given as TRBD1 or TRBD2 (5 bases each). Germline V gives CDR1 SGHDN, CDR2 FVKESK. Trimming removed 5 bases from V and 3 bases from J, with 10 bases in between. The CDR3 is 13 residues long. CDR3 residues: CASSIRGEETQYF. The CDR3 nucleotides are TGTGCCAGCAGCATAAGGGGAGAAGAGACCCAGTACTTC.

The chain carries TRBV7-2 and TRBJ2-7; the match to TRBD1 covers 9 bases. Looked up from germline, CDR1 is SGHTA and CDR2 is FQGNSA. The CDR3 length is 14 residues. The J segment lost 5 bases and the V segment lost 4 bases, leaving 6 bases of the junction unmatched. The CDR3 DNA is TGTGCCAGCAGCTCGGACAGGGGAACAAACGAGCAGTACTTC. This sequence encodes CASSSDRGTNEQYF.

The chain uses TRBV28 and TRBJ2-1, with 9 bases lining up with TRBD1. Trimming removed 2 bases from V and 10 bases from J; junction bases left unmatched: 3. Per germline, CDR1 MDHEN and CDR2 SYDVKM. CDR3 length equals 13 residues. The CDR3 reads CASSLGGQGEQFF. The CDR3 nucleotides are TGTGCCAGCAGTTTAGGAGGACAGGGGGAGCAGTTCTTC.